The following is a TCR gamma chain sequence with its context. Antigen unknown. The protein that TCRdb holds for this DNA derives from a much larger clone and differs from the translated DNA at residue 6, which likely indicates a read error; the protein shown here is translated from the DNA. Flow sorting of PBMC yielded separate Vgamma9/Vdelta2+ and Vdelta2-negative gammadelta T cell populations for bulk repertoire analysis. The CDR3 loop spans 17 amino acids. Germline assignment: CDR1 GITISATS and CDR2 ISYDGTV (reference sequence). Trimming took 2 bases from V and 4 from J; bases not matched to a gene: 5. Both TRG and TRD chains were sequenced from each sorted sample. TCRdb re-called the multiplex PCR reads through CATT. The table records tens of thousands of gamma-chain clones, approximately 2.9% of them present only once. The entry originates in a study of γδ T cells in repeated Plasmodium falciparum infection. Study details: Age- and gender-matched Australian children served as comparison for malaria-exposed Malian children.

Whole-study findings and limits: Over time and infection, Vgamma9/Vdelta2+ repertoires remained highly stable and polyclonal. In Vdelta2-negative, largely Vdelta1+, gammadelta repertoires, repeated controlled infections appeared to drive clonal selection waves.

Sequenced: gamma-delta T cells from blood. The chain combines TRGV9 with TRGJP. No J segment appears in TCRdb, so it was assigned here by matching the sequence to germline. This TCR came from a pool of human donors (malaria-infected and uninfected, not separated). CDR3 amino acids: CALWEARQELGKKIKVF. CDR3 nucleotides: TGTGCCTTGTGGGAGGCCAGACAAGAGTTGGGCAAAAAAATCAAGGTATTT.